This TCR beta chain was identified during a study of T cell responses to AZD1222 COVID-19 vaccine. Whole-study findings and limits: Among the donors, most were white British and more were female, and clonal diversity was possibly underestimated. Nearly half of unique spike-specific TCRs reportedly avoided B.1.351 and B.1.1.7 mutated regions. Baseline testing showed seropositivity in only a handful of AZD1222 recipients.

Measured with immunoSEQ multiplex PCR; TCRdb has only the in-frame clones, and not every one. The table lists approximately 97,000 clones, roughly nine tenths of them singletons, with 5% in the top ten. CDR1 is MNHEY and CDR2 is SVGEGT in the germline V gene. The CDR3 has 14 residues. Trimming took 5 bases from V and 4 from J, leaving 14 bases between them. This clone was observed a handful of times. Its antigen is not known. V gene TRBV6-2 or TRBV6-3 combines with J gene TRBJ1-1, with D unresolved. Sample: peripheral blood, taken on day 0 of AZD1222 vaccination. The source is an adult in good health. The DNA for the CDR3 is TGTGCCAGCAGTCCCCGGGTTGGGAGCACTGAAGCTTTCTTT. This encodes CASSPRVGSTEAFF.